What follows are 11 T cell receptor beta chains derived from one specimen sequenced in a study of T cell responses to AZD1222 COVID-19 vaccine (dated by TCRdb to the early 2020s). Sample time point, as interpreted from the label and publication: baseline before first vaccination. The receptor library was made with the immunoSEQ multiplex PCR assay. This is the immuneACCESS table as TCRdb keeps it, with only in-frame sequences that have V and J called. A part of the clones is gone; compared with another copy, unresolved V genes explain less than half, and the rest is unexplained. The table for this sample lists over 120,000 clones; roughly 89% of them were counted only once. 1.5% to 2% of the sample rests with the top ten. The sample was peripheral blood, taken on day 0 of AZD1222 vaccination. These receptors were taken from an adult in good health.

The chain uses TRBV9 and TRBJ2-1, with a weak D call TRBD1 (6 bases). V gave up 3 bases and J gave up 1 base, with 11 bases separating them. CDR1 and CDR2 from the germline V gene are SGDLS and YYNGEE. The CDR3 spans 15 residues. The CDR3 nucleotides are TGTGCCAGCAGCGAAACAGGGCTATCCTACAATGAGCAGTTCTTC. Encoded protein: CASSETGLSYNEQFF. The variable domain in full, completed from reference TRBV9 and TRBJ2-1, reads DSGVTQTPKHLITATGQRVTLRCSPRSGDLSVYWYQQSLDQGLQFLIQYYNGEERAKGNILERFSAQQFPDLHSELNLSSLELGDSALYFCASSETGLSYNEQFFGPGTRLTVL.

This rearrangement joins TRBV15 to TRBJ1-3, with TRBD1 as a possible D gene (5 bases). The germline CDR1 and CDR2 sequences are LNHNV and YYDKDF (reference sequence). The CDR3 extends over 15 amino acids. V lost 6 bases to trimming and J lost 4 bases, with 16 bases between them. CDR3 coding DNA: TGTGCCACCAGTTACCTCGGGGGGTTCGGAAACACCATATATTTT. This gives the protein CATSYLGGFGNTIYF.

The J gene is TRBJ2-1, the V gene TRBV6-5, with D unclear. This CDR3 contains 11 residues. V was shortened by 2 bases and J by 10 bases, with 6 bases between the two germline ends. Germline CDR1 MNHEY, CDR2 SVGAGI. CDR3 in amino acids: CASSYPPEQFF. The CDR3 region has the DNA TGTGCCAGCAGTTACCCCCCGGAGCAGTTCTTC.

The chain employs TRBV28 and TRBJ2-1, with a tentative D call TRBD2 (5 bases). CDR3 length equals 14 residues. V lost 4 bases and J lost 7, with 14 bases in between. In germline, CDR1 is MDHEN, CDR2 SYDVKM. CDR3 sequence reads: CASSYTTSGNEQFF. The CDR3 DNA sequence: TGTGCCAGCAGTTATACCACCTCGGGGAATGAGCAGTTCTTC.

The count of this clone is one. CDR3 sequence reads: CASSQRQGGPYGYTF. CDR3 DNA sequence: TGCGCCAGCAGCCAAAGACAGGGAGGTCCTTATGGCTACACCTTC. The chain uses TRBV4-1 and TRBJ1-2, with 7 bases matching TRBD1. After removal of 2 bases from V and 5 bases from J, the junction contained 8 bases not matched to a gene. Germline-derived CDR1 and CDR2 are MGHRA and YSYEKL. The CDR3 consists of 15 residues.

This sequence joins TRBV28 and TRBJ2-1; 13 bases match TRBD2. Germline CDR1 is MDHEN and CDR2 is SYDVKM. V dropped 8 bases and J dropped 1; count of bases not matched to a gene: 11. This CDR3 comprises 18 residues. The CDR3: CASQAGLAGVWSYNEQFF. The DNA for the CDR3 is TGTGCCAGCCAAGCCGGACTAGCGGGAGTATGGTCCTACAATGAGCAGTTCTTC.

This chain connects TRBV6-5 to TRBJ1-3, with D uncertain. The CDR3 is 14 residues long. Germline loops: CDR1 MNHEY, CDR2 SVGAGI. The V end lost 0 bases, the J end lost 2 bases, and 5 bases lay between the germline ends. The CDR3 coding sequence is TGTGCCAGCAGTTACTCCGGGACTGGAAACACCATATATTTT. Protein product: CASSYSGTGNTIYF.

This chain links TRBV10-3 with TRBJ2-1; 10 bases match TRBD2. The germline V gene encodes CDR1 ENHRY and CDR2 SYGVKD. V was pared by 7 bases and J by 7 bases, with 13 bases of the junction left unmatched. The length of the CDR3 is 16 residues. CDR3 loop: CAIIRSGRRAGNEQFF. The CDR3, as DNA: TGTGCCATCATTCGTAGCGGGAGGAGGGCTGGGAATGAGCAGTTCTTC.

The gene calls are TRBV13 and TRBJ2-1; perhaps TRBD2 as D (6 bases). The CDR3 spans 15 residues. Germline CDR1 reads PRHDT; CDR2 reads FYEKMQ (reference sequence). V lost 6 bases and J lost 7, with 19 bases in between. The CDR3, as DNA: TGTGCCAGCAGTATTAACCCCTCTCGGGGGAATGAGCAGTTCTTC. This encodes CASSINPSRGNEQFF.

The chain uses TRBV4-1 and TRBJ1-4, with D possibly matching TRBD1 (5 bases). This CDR3 has 16 amino acids. Deletions cut 1 base from V and 8 bases from J, with 17 bases between. Germline V gene data show CDR1 as MGHRA and CDR2 as YSYEKL. The CDR3 coding sequence is TGCGCCAGCAGCCAAGTCCAGGGCCTCCGGGGGGAAAAACTGTTTTTT. Its translation is CASSQVQGLRGEKLFF.

This rearrangement joins TRBV28 to TRBJ1-5, with D possibly TRBD1 on 5 matching bases. Germline-derived CDR1 and CDR2 are MDHEN and SYDVKM. Between the trimmed V and J ends, which lost 3 bases and 11 bases, there was a span of 17 bases. The CDR3 extends over 14 amino acids. The CDR3, as DNA: TGTGCCAGCAGTTTCACCACGGGGCCCGGGGCCCAGCATTTT. Protein: CASSFTTGPGAQHF. The full variable domain, with the rest looked up from reference TRBV28 and TRBJ1-5, is DVKVTQSSRYLVKRTGEKVFLECVQDMDHENMFWYRQDPGLGLRLIYFSYDVKMKEKGDIPEGYSVSREKKERFSLILESASTNQTSMYLCASSFTTGPGAQHFGDGTRLSIL.